This T cell receptor beta chain stems from a study of blood T cell repertoires in COVID-19. Study overall: There were acute and convalescent COVID-19 samples, and they came from the United States, Italy and Spain. PBMCs, B-cell-depleted T cells, or T cells were the source of the cDNA or gDNA that made up the material.

Patients of the Seattle cohort, enrolled during active infection, were followed longitudinally. The authors' processing: Reference gene primer amplification in the assay estimated nucleated cell counts. TCRdb keeps only in-frame clones here, not all; method: immunoSEQ multiplex PCR. D and trimming were read from the DNA, whereas the V and J calls and clone size are those reported in that table. The sample shows about 160,000 clones, around 82% of them seen only once. This receptor was identified in a woman between 40 and 50 years old with COVID-19, enrolled during active disease. Sequencing used peripheral blood.

CDR3 DNA sequence: TGTGCCAGCAGCGGTTCCCGACAGGGCTCCTACGAGCAGTACTTC. Translating it yields CASSGSRQGSYEQYF. V usage is TRBV9 and J usage is TRBJ2-7; 7 bases are a match to TRBD1. Germline CDR1 and CDR2: SGDLS and YYNGEE. Trimming cost V 3 bases and J 0 bases; bases outside gene matches: 6. The CDR3 totals 15 residues.